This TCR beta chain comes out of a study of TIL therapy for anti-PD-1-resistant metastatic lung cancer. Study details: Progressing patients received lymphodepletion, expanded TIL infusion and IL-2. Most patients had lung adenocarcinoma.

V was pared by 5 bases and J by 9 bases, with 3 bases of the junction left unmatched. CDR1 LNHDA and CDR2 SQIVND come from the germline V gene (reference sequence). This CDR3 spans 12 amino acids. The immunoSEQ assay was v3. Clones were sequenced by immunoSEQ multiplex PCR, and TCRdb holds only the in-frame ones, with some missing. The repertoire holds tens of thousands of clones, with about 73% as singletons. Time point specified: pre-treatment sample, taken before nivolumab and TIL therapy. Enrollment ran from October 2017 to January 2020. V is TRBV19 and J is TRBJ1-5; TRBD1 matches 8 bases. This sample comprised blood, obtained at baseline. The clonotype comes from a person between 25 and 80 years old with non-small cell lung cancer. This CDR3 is CASSRTGRPQHF. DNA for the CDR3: TGTGCCAGTAGTCGGACAGGGCGGCCCCAGCATTTT.